Presented here are 9 T cell receptor beta chains from one specimen sequenced in a study of control samples from healthy donors and cancer patients. TCRdb's copy holds only in-frame clones and misses some; the assay was immunoSEQ multiplex PCR. This sample yields 170,000 or so clones, of which around 89% are seen a single time; 1.2% to 1.5% belongs to the top ten. Sequences were obtained from blood. The receptors derive from a woman in her forties or fifties in good health.

This clone was picked up one time. The chain has TRBV19 and TRBJ1-5; D gene unclear. Trimming left V 10 bases short and J 8 bases short, with 9 bases between. Germline CDR1 LNHDA, CDR2 SQIVND (reference sequence). This CDR3 comprises 10 residues. The chain's CDR3 is CATTHEPQHF. CDR3 coding DNA: TGTGCCACTACTCATGAGCCCCAGCATTTT.

The chain employs TRBV7-9 and TRBJ1-6; D perhaps matches TRBD1 (5 bases). Trimming left V 2 bases short and J 10 bases short, with 15 bases between. Germline V CDR1 and CDR2: SEHNR, FQNEAQ (reference sequence). CDR3 length: 15 residues. CDR3 in amino acids: CASSLSGQPGSPLHF. CDR3 sequence (DNA): TGTGCCAGCAGCTTATCGGGGCAGCCAGGCTCACCCCTCCACTTT.

The V and J genes are TRBV29-1 and TRBJ1-2; 7 bases line up with TRBD1. The ends lost 5 bases at V and 7 bases at J; junction bases unmatched: 10. The CDR3 contains 13 residues. CDR1 and CDR2 from the germline V gene are SQVTM and ANQGSEA. The CDR3 spells CSVRQGSSVGYTF. CDR3 bases: TGCAGCGTTCGACAGGGAAGTTCTGTTGGCTACACCTTC. Drawing the rest from reference TRBV29-1 and TRBJ1-2, the complete variable domain is SAVISQKPSRDICQRGTSLTIQCQVDSQVTMMFWYRQQPGQSLTLIATANQGSEATYESGFVIDKFPISRPNLTFSTLTVSNMSPEDSSIYLCSVRQGSSVGYTFGSGTRLTVV.

The chain employs TRBV29-1 and TRBJ1-1, with D possibly TRBD1 on 5 matching bases. The CDR3 has 13 residues. The germline gives CDR1 SQVTM, CDR2 ANQGSEA. V was cut by 6 bases and J by 1 base, with 12 bases left in between. The CDR3 nucleotides are TGCAGCGTCTCCTCGGGGGGGAACACTGAAGCTTTCTTT. Amino acids: CSVSSGGNTEAFF.

This chain joins TRBV19 and TRBJ2-1; TRBD2 aligns across 11 bases. After removal of 1 base from V and 4 bases from J, the junction contained 6 bases not matched to a gene. This CDR3 is 17 amino acids long. Germline CDR1 LNHDA, CDR2 SQIVND (reference sequence). CDR3 DNA: TGTGCCAGTAGTATAGTAATCCTAGCGGGGGGTTACAATGAGCAGTTCTTC. Its translation is CASSIVILAGGYNEQFF.

V gene TRBV6-6 combines with J gene TRBJ1-6; TRBD1 might be the D (6 bases). The CDR3 is made up of 15 amino acids. Germline loops: CDR1 MNHNY, CDR2 SVGAGI (reference sequence). Trimming left V 7 bases short and J 5 bases short, with 15 bases between. CDR3 DNA: TGTGCCAGCACCCGGGGGGACATCGATAATTCACCCCTCCACTTT. It codes for CASTRGDIDNSPLHF.

V gene TRBV7-3 combines with J gene TRBJ2-7; the D call may be TRBD1 or TRBD2 (6 bases each). The CDR3 loop spans 14 amino acids. Between the trimmed V and J ends, which lost 1 base and 4 bases, there was a span of 11 bases. Germline-derived CDR1 and CDR2 are SGHTA and FQGTGA. The CDR3 region has the DNA TGTGCCAGCAGCTTAAATGGGGGGCTTTACGAGCAGTACTTC. Protein sequence: CASSLNGGLYEQYF.

This CDR3 is CASSYWGTEAFF. The CDR3 DNA is TGTGCCAGCAGTTACTGGGGCACTGAAGCTTTCTTT. The gene calls are TRBV6-2 or TRBV6-3 and TRBJ1-1, with D unclear. Germline assignment: CDR1 MNHEY and CDR2 SVGEGT. V lost 1 base and J 4 bases, leaving 4 bases between the germline ends. The CDR3 has 12 residues.

The genes are TRBV10-3 and TRBJ1-1, with a tentative D call TRBD1 (5 bases). V dropped 4 bases and J dropped 0 bases, with 15 bases sitting between them. Germline V gene data show CDR1 as ENHRY and CDR2 as SYGVKD. The CDR3 loop spans 16 amino acids. The CDR3 nucleotides read TGTGCCATCAGTGCCCGCGGGGGATCCATGAACACTGAAGCTTTCTTT. Its translation is CAISARGGSMNTEAFF.